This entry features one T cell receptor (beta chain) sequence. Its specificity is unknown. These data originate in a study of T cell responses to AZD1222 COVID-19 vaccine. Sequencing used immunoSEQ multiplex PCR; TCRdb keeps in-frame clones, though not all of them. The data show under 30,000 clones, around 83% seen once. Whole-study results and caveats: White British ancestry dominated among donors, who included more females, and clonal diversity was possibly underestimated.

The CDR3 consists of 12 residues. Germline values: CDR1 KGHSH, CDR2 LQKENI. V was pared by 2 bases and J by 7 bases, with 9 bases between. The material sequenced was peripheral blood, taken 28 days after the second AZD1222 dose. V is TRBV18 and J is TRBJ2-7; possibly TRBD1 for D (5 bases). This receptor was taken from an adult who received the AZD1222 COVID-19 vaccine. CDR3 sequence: CASSPRAGEQYF. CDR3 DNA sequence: TGTGCCAGCTCACCAAGGGCAGGGGAGCAGTACTTC.